Shown below are 13 T cell receptor beta chains from a single sample sequenced in a study of neurological immune-mediated disorders. Described time point: longitudinal time-point 3. TCRdb independently ran MiXCR on the 5' RACE reads; one entry per CDR3 protein. The sample lists under 130,000 distinct CDR3 sequences; approximately 10% were seen once. Sequencing used PBMCs. The receptor source for this set is a female donor with HTLV-1-associated myelopathy (HAM/TSP).

A remark on this clonotype: Compared with germline, one end of the junction differs, possibly owing to a read error. V usage is TRBV15 and J usage is TRBJ2-1; 8 bases map to TRBD1. The CDR3 is 16 amino acids. Germline loops: CDR1 LNHNV, CDR2 YYDKDF (reference sequence). CDR3 DNA sequence: TGTTCTACCAGCAGCCCGGGACAGGAAACATACAGTGAGCAGTTCTTC. Residues: CSTSSPGQETYSEQFF.

This clonotype was counted ten times or more. The chain couples TRBV12-3 or TRBV12-4 to TRBJ1-1; D gene unclear. This CDR3 comprises 12 residues. V lost 5 bases, J lost 6 bases, and 10 bases lay in between. The CDR3 reads CASSPGGAEAFF. The CDR3 DNA reads TGTGCCAGCAGTCCAGGAGGAGCTGAAGCTTTCTTT.

Ten or more counts support this clonotype. The rearrangement links TRBV5-1 to TRBJ1-1, with 7 bases identical to TRBD1. The CDR3 is made up of 13 amino acids. J lost 8 bases, V lost 3 bases, and 7 bases had no gene match. Germline CDR1 SGHRS, CDR2 YFSETQ. DNA of the CDR3: TGCGCCAGCAGCTCGCAACAGGGGCTCGAAGCTTTCTTT. Translating it yields CASSSQQGLEAFF.

This clonotype was observed at least ten times. The gene calls are TRBV3-1 and TRBJ1-6; no clear D. V lost 2 bases and J 9 bases, leaving 5 bases between the germline ends. The germline gives CDR1 LGHDT, CDR2 YNNKEL (reference sequence). The CDR3 consists of 12 residues. DNA of the CDR3: TGTGCCAGCAGCCAAAGGGCTTCACCCCTCCACTTT. It is translated as CASSQRASPLHF.

With respect to this clonotype: Possible read error: a much larger clone is one base away. The V gene is TRBV24-1, the J gene TRBJ2-3; D is possibly TRBD2 (5 bases). Per the germline V gene, CDR1 is KGHDR and CDR2 is SFDVKD. The CDR3 is 13 residues long. DNA for the CDR3: TGTTCCACGGTAGGAGGTCGCACAGATACGCAGTATTTT. Protein: CSTVGGRTDTQYF.

As concerns this clonotype: A much larger clone differs from this one at a single base, so this may be a read error. This sequence joins TRBV6-6 and TRBJ2-2; D perhaps matches TRBD2 (5 bases). This CDR3 contains 14 residues. The germline CDR1 and CDR2 sequences are MNHNY and SVGAGI (reference sequence). The V end was cut by 6 bases, the J end by 2 bases, with 10 bases between. CDR3 nucleotide sequence: TGTGCCAGCAGACCGGGATGCAACACCGGGGAGCTGTTTTTT. This translates into CASRPGCNTGELFF.

This clonotype was seen repeatedly, ten times or more. The chain recombines TRBV12-3 or TRBV12-4 with TRBJ2-2; 9 nucleotides match TRBD2. The ends lost 3 bases at V and 2 bases at J; junction bases unmatched: 7. This CDR3 comprises 17 residues. Written as DNA, the CDR3 is TGTGCCAGCAGTTTCGATGCTAGCGGGGTAAACACCGGGGAGCTGTTTTTT. This sequence encodes CASSFDASGVNTGELFF.

This clonotype was seen once. A much larger clone lies a single base off, so this may be a read error. The chain is built from TRBV7-8 and TRBJ2-7; no clear D gene. Germline V lookup: CDR1 SGHVS, CDR2 FQNEAQ. Trimming cost V 4 bases and J 5 bases, with 9 bases left between them. This CDR3 comprises 12 residues. CDR3: CASSSLDHEQYF. CDR3 in DNA: TGTGCCAGCAGCTCCCTGGACCACGAGCAGTACTTC.

Concerning this clonotype: Being one base from a much bigger clone, this may be a read error. The gene calls are TRBV27 and TRBJ1-5; D is perhaps TRBD1 (6 bases). This CDR3 has 15 residues. V gave up 2 bases and J gave up 6 bases, with 14 bases separating them. Germline V gives CDR1 MNHEY, CDR2 SMNVEV (reference sequence). This CDR3 is CASSLNTHRAQPQHF. CDR3 nucleotides: TGTGCCAGCAGTTTAAACACCCACAGGGCTCAGCCCCAGCATTTT.

The chain uses TRBV29-1 and TRBJ2-1; D is perhaps TRBD1 (6 bases). Between the trimmed V and J ends, which lost 5 bases and 6 bases, there was a span of 20 bases. CDR3 size: 15 residues. Germline assignment: CDR1 SQVTM and CDR2 ANQGSEA. In nucleotides, the CDR3 is TGCAGCGTTTGGGCGAGGGACACCTTTACCAATGAGCAGTTCTTC. Residues: CSVWARDTFTNEQFF.

This clonotype was observed at least ten times. The chain employs TRBV20-1 and TRBJ1-5; D might be TRBD1 (5 bases). The germline V gene encodes CDR1 DFQATT and CDR2 SNEGSKA (reference sequence). The CDR3 is 15 residues long. Deletions cut 3 bases from V and 0 bases from J, with 12 bases between. CDR3 region: CSARGGSHSNQPQHF. The CDR3 DNA reads TGCAGTGCTAGGGGGGGATCCCATAGCAATCAGCCCCAGCATTTT.

The table lists this clonotype with many counts. The chain carries TRBV15 and TRBJ1-2; D remains unclear. The ends were cut back, 1 base at V and 2 bases at J, with 5 bases in the middle. Looked up from germline, CDR1 is LNHNV and CDR2 is YYDKDF (reference sequence). The CDR3 extends over 13 amino acids. The chain's CDR3 is CATSRGKNYGYTF. In DNA, the CDR3 is TGTGCCACCAGCAGAGGCAAGAACTATGGCTACACCTTC. Using reference TRBV15 and TRBJ1-2 for the parts outside the CDR3, the full variable domain is DAMVIQNPRYQVTQFGKPVTLSCSQTLNHNVMYWYQQKSSQAPKLLFHYYDKDFNNEADTPDNFQSRRPNTSFCFLDIRSPGLGDTAMYLCATSRGKNYGYTFGSGTRLTVV.

At least ten counts were recorded for this clonotype. The V gene is TRBV4-1, the J gene TRBJ2-1; D gene uncertain. Germline V lookup: CDR1 MGHRA, CDR2 YSYEKL. Trimming took 3 bases from V and 0 from J, leaving 9 bases between them. This CDR3 is built from 15 residues. The CDR3 loop reads CASSQAPTSYNEQFF. CDR3 coding DNA: TGCGCCAGCAGCCAGGCACCTACCTCCTACAATGAGCAGTTCTTC.